These 26 T cell receptor beta chains were all obtained from the same sample, sequenced in a study. In TCRdb, the RT-PCR reads were re-called with MiXCR into one record per CDR3 protein. The sample records 650,000 to 800,000 distinct CDR3 sequences, 14% being singletons. Sample: memory CD4+ T cells from blood. Receptor source: a female donor in good health, serving as a healthy control.

This clonotype was recorded a few times. This chain joins TRBV7-9 and TRBJ2-2; D unclear. Germline CDR1 SEHNR, CDR2 FQNEAQ (reference sequence). This CDR3 has 14 amino acids. V was clipped by 3 bases and J by 1 base, with 6 bases between them. The DNA for the CDR3 is TGTGCCAGCAGCTTCTACATGAACACCGGGGAGCTGTTTTTT. Protein product: CASSFYMNTGELFF.

The chain has TRBV12-3 or TRBV12-4 and TRBJ2-1, with D possibly matching TRBD2 (6 bases). The CDR3 is made up of 14 amino acids. Trimming cost V 7 bases and J 7 bases, with 17 bases left between them. This CDR3 reads CASIPGSRGNEQFF. CDR3 bases: TGTGCCAGCATTCCCGGGAGTCGAGGGAATGAGCAGTTCTTC.

This clonotype was recorded many times. The genes are TRBV18 and TRBJ1-1; D unclear. The CDR3 runs to 13 residues. Germline CDR1 reads KGHSH; CDR2 reads LQKENI. V was clipped by 6 bases and J by 1 base, with 9 bases between them. CDR3 residues: CASSDTPNTEAFF. CDR3 coding DNA: TGTGCCAGCTCTGATACACCGAACACTGAAGCTTTCTTT.

The chain carries TRBV24-1 and TRBJ2-5; D unclear. Germline CDR1 reads KGHDR; CDR2 reads SFDVKD. The length of the CDR3 is 12 residues. Trimming left V 3 bases short and J 3 bases short, with 4 bases between. CDR3 DNA sequence: TGTGCCACCAGTGATGCAAAAGAGACCCAGTACTTC. This gives the protein CATSDAKETQYF.

As DNA, the CDR3 is TGTGCCAGTAGTATTGGGGGCCAGCGGCCCTACAATGAGCAGTTCTTC. Amino acids: CASSIGGQRPYNEQFF. The rearrangement joins TRBV19 to TRBJ2-1, with D possibly TRBD1 on 6 matching bases. Per germline, CDR1 LNHDA and CDR2 SQIVND (reference sequence). Trimming took 3 bases from V and 2 from J, leaving 14 bases between them. The CDR3 is 16 residues long.

This chain uses TRBV4-2 with TRBJ1-4, with D uncertain. The CDR3 spans 13 residues. The germline V and J ends were trimmed by 4 bases and 8 bases, with 11 bases remaining between them. The V gene's germline CDR1 is LGHNA and CDR2 YNFKEQ. The CDR3 reads CASSPEIEEKLFF. CDR3 coding DNA: TGTGCCAGCAGCCCGGAGATTGAGGAAAAACTGTTTTTT.

This clonotype has at least ten counts. The chain couples TRBV20-1 to TRBJ1-2; 7 bases are a match to TRBD1. Germline loops: CDR1 DFQATT, CDR2 SNEGSKA (reference sequence). Losses at the gene ends were 5 bases for V and 6 bases for J; bases not matched to a gene: 3. The CDR3 runs to 11 residues. CDR3 coding DNA: TGCAGTGCTTTGACAGGGAATGGCTACACCTTC. This codes for CSALTGNGYTF.

This clonotype was picked up many times. The J gene is TRBJ2-5, the V gene TRBV20-1, with a weak D call TRBD2 (7 bases). The CDR3 loop spans 15 amino acids. Germline V gives CDR1 DFQATT, CDR2 SNEGSKA (reference sequence). V was cut by 1 base and J by 5 bases, with 17 bases left in between. This chain's CDR3 is CSARAVRGAGETQYF. CDR3 bases: TGCAGTGCTAGAGCGGTACGGGGGGCGGGTGAGACCCAGTACTTC.

This clonotype was found many times. V is TRBV6-5 and J is TRBJ2-3; D is unresolved. Germline CDR1 is MNHEY and CDR2 is SVGAGI. Trimming pared 8 bases from V and 4 bases from J, leaving 10 bases between. This CDR3 is 12 amino acids long. The CDR3, as DNA: TGTGCCAGCTTGGCTCCTCCAGATACGCAGTATTTT. Protein: CASLAPPDTQYF.

The V call is TRBV7-2, the J call TRBJ2-1; no firm D call. Trimming shortened V by 2 bases and J by 10 bases, and 12 bases separated the two germline ends. This CDR3 spans 13 amino acids. From germline, CDR1 is SGHTA and CDR2 FQGNSA. The CDR3: CASSLTISDEQFF. The CDR3 nucleotides are TGTGCCAGCAGCTTAACGATCAGCGACGAGCAGTTCTTC.

V and J are TRBV20-1 and TRBJ2-7, with 11 bases fitting TRBD2. There are 15 residues in the CDR3. Trimming removed 0 bases from V and 2 bases from J; junction bases left unmatched: 3. The V gene's germline CDR1 is DFQATT and CDR2 SNEGSKA (reference sequence). The CDR3 coding sequence is TGCAGTGCTAGAGATCGACTAGCGGGACCCTACGAGCAGTACTTC. Protein sequence: CSARDRLAGPYEQYF.

The rearrangement links TRBV29-1 to TRBJ1-4; no clear D gene. The CDR3 sequence is 12 residues long. The germline V gene has CDR1 SQVTM and CDR2 ANQGSEA. Trimming shortened V by 7 bases and J by 8 bases, and 14 bases separated the two germline ends. This chain's CDR3 is CSALKGGEKLFF. The CDR3 region has the DNA TGCAGCGCCTTGAAGGGAGGGGAAAAACTGTTTTTT.

This clonotype was observed many times. The J gene is TRBJ1-4, the V gene TRBV20-1, with 7 nucleotides matching TRBD1. Germline V gene data show CDR1 as DFQATT and CDR2 as SNEGSKA (reference sequence). This CDR3 region has 14 residues. After removal of 6 bases from V and 4 bases from J, the junction contained 8 bases not matched to a gene. CDR3 sequence: CSARNRGGNEKLFF. CDR3 DNA: TGCAGTGCAAGAAACAGGGGAGGTAATGAAAAACTGTTTTTT.

The CDR3 region is CASYRMTSGTEAETQYF. The CDR3 nucleotides read TGTGCCAGCTACCGTATGACTAGCGGGACAGAGGCCGAGACCCAGTACTTC. The gene calls are TRBV5-6 and TRBJ2-5; 11 nucleotides agree with TRBD2. The V gene's germline CDR1 is SGHDT and CDR2 YYEEEE. This CDR3 has 17 residues. The V and J ends lost 7 bases and 5 bases, in that order; junction bases with no gene match: 16.

The rearrangement joins TRBV5-4 to TRBJ2-1; D gene uncertain. This CDR3 is 14 amino acids long. Trimming removed 3 bases from V and 5 bases from J, with 12 bases in between. Germline V gives CDR1 SGHNT, CDR2 YYREEE (reference sequence). CDR3 coding DNA: TGTGCCAGCAGCTACCAGGATAGAGACAATGAGCAGTTCTTC. Protein sequence: CASSYQDRDNEQFF.

This clonotype was seen many times. The chain has TRBV7-2 and TRBJ2-3; no clear D. Trimming took 4 bases from V and 0 from J, leaving 8 bases between them. From germline, CDR1 is SGHTA and CDR2 FQGNSA. The CDR3 loop spans 14 amino acids. The CDR3 region is CASSSPGSTDTQYF. In DNA form, the CDR3 reads TGTGCCAGCAGCTCACCCGGGAGCACAGATACGCAGTATTTT. Looking up the rest from reference TRBV7-2 and TRBJ2-3 gives the full variable domain: GAGVSQSPSNKVTEKGKDVELRCDPISGHTALYWYRQSLGQGLEFLIYFQGNSAPDKSGLPSDRFSAERTGGSVSTLTIQRTQQEDSAVYLCASSSPGSTDTQYFGPGTRLTVL.

This clonotype was detected a few times. The chain employs TRBV3-1 and TRBJ2-1, with 15 bases fitting TRBD2. The CDR3 length is 19 residues. CDR1 and CDR2 from the germline V gene are LGHDT and YNNKEL (reference sequence). The V segment lost 4 bases and the J segment 4 bases; nucleotides outside the gene matches: 11. CDR3 bases: TGTGCCAGCAGCCCGACCCTGGGACTAGCGGGAGGAATATACAATGAGCAGTTCTTC. Residues: CASSPTLGLAGGIYNEQFF.

The chain links TRBV4-3 to TRBJ2-5; D unresolved. V was cut by 1 base and J by 4 bases, with 10 bases left in between. Germline CDR1 is LGHNA and CDR2 is YSLEER. The length of the CDR3 is 14 residues. The CDR3 DNA sequence: TGCGCCAGCAGCCAAGGGGGAATGGGAGAGACCCAGTACTTC. Amino acids: CASSQGGMGETQYF.

This clonotype was recorded at least ten times. The chain links TRBV4-1 to TRBJ2-1, with D perhaps TRBD1 or TRBD2 (5 bases each). The CDR3 loop spans 12 amino acids. CDR1 MGHRA and CDR2 YSYEKL come from the germline V gene. The V and J ends lost 4 bases and 9 bases respectively, with 10 bases between them. The CDR3 sequence is CASSLHGGEQFF. CDR3 nucleotides: TGCGCCAGCAGCCTCCATGGGGGTGAGCAGTTCTTC.

Only a few counts were recorded for this clonotype. The chain employs TRBV6-6 and TRBJ1-2, with TRBD1 as a possible D gene (5 bases). V lost 8 bases and J lost 4, with 14 bases in between. The CDR3 runs 13 residues. Germline loops: CDR1 MNHNY, CDR2 SVGAGI (reference sequence). CDR3 nucleotides: TGTGCCAGCGAGTCGGGGCTAAGCTATGGCTACACCTTC. It yields the protein CASESGLSYGYTF.

This clonotype was counted between two and nine times. V gene TRBV12-3 or TRBV12-4 combines with J gene TRBJ2-2; D gene ambiguous. The CDR3 runs to 14 residues. V was clipped by 4 bases and J by 4 bases, with 10 bases between them. CDR3 DNA: TGTGCCAGCAGTTCTCCTTCCTTCACCGGGGAGCTGTTTTTT. Amino acids: CASSSPSFTGELFF.

This clonotype was seen a few times. The chain has TRBV6-5 and TRBJ2-3; 12 bases align to TRBD1. CDR3 length: 16 amino acids. The V gene's germline CDR1 is MNHEY and CDR2 SVGAGI. With V trimmed by 5 bases and J by 6 bases, 9 bases remained unmatched. Here the CDR3 DNA reads TGTGCCAGCAGTGTCACCGGGACAGGGGGCGCGGATACGCAGTATTTT. This translates into CASSVTGTGGADTQYF.

The chain uses TRBV20-1 and TRBJ2-7; no reliable D call. The CDR3 runs to 12 residues. Germline loops: CDR1 DFQATT, CDR2 SNEGSKA (reference sequence). Trimming cost V 5 bases and J 2 bases, with 10 bases left between them. The chain's CDR3 is CSARTSPYEQYF. The CDR3 nucleotides are TGCAGTGCTCGGACGAGCCCCTACGAGCAGTACTTC.

Remarks on this clonotype: This may come from a read error, since a much larger clone is one base off. The rearrangement uses TRBV24-1 and TRBJ1-1; D gene unclear. In germline, CDR1 is KGHDR, CDR2 SFDVKD. Deletions cut 5 bases from V and 1 base from J, with 4 bases between. The CDR3 totals 12 residues. The CDR3 nucleotides read TGTGCCACCAGTGGGGGGAACACTGAAGCTTTCTTT. Its protein product is CATSGGNTEAFF.

This clonotype was counted many times. The CDR3 spells CSSYFLGQYNEQFF. DNA for the CDR3: TGCAGCTCATATTTCTTGGGACAGTACAATGAGCAGTTCTTC. V usage is TRBV29-1 and J usage is TRBJ2-1; 7 bases align to TRBD1. Germline V gene lookup returns CDR1 SQVTM and CDR2 ANQGSEA. J lost 4 bases, V lost 8 bases, and 11 bases had no gene match. CDR3 length: 14 amino acids.

This clonotype was counted many times. The chain links TRBV12-3 or TRBV12-4 to TRBJ1-1; 7 bases agree with TRBD1. V gave up 5 bases and J gave up 7 bases; unmatched junction bases: 10. The CDR3 contains 14 residues. The CDR3 DNA is TGTGCCAGCAGTCTAGAGACAGGGTCCGGTGAAGCTTTCTTT. Protein: CASSLETGSGEAFF.